The T cell receptor (beta chain) under discussion was sequenced for a study of PD-L1 blockade in urothelial cancer. The germline V gene has CDR1 SGDLS and CDR2 YYNGEE. This CDR3 has 16 amino acids. J lost 8 bases, V lost 0 bases, and 9 bases had no gene match. Specified time point: pretreatment peripheral blood. PCRs were each spiked with synthetic TCR analog templates. This table comes from immunoSEQ multiplex PCR, and its TCRdb copy is limited to in-frame clones, with some not included. The sample lists roughly 87,000 clones; 89% were seen once. V usage is TRBV9 and J usage is TRBJ2-4; 9 nucleotides agree with TRBD2. Sequences were derived from PBMCs, sampled around atezolizumab (anti-PD-L1) treatment. The clonotype comes from a woman older than 75 with urothelial cancer. The CDR3 DNA sequence: TGTGCCAGCAGCGTAGATGGCGGGAGGGGTATCGACATTCAGTACTTC. It specifies CASSVDGGRGIDIQYF.